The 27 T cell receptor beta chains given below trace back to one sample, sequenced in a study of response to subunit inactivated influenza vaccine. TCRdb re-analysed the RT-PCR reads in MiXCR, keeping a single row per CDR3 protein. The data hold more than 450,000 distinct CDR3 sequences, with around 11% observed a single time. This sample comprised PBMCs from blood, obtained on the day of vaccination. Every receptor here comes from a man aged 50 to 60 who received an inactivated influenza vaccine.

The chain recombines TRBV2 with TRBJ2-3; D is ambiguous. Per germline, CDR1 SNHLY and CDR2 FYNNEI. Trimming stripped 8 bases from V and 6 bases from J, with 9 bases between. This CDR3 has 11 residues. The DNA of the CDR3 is TGTGCCAGCCTCTCATTCGATACGCAGTATTTT. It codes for CASLSFDTQYF.

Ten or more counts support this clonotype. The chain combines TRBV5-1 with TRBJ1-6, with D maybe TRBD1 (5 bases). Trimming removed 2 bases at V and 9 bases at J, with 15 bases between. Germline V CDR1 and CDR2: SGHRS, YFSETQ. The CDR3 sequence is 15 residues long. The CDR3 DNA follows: TGCGCCAGCAGCTTAGGGGCCGGAAGTAGTTCACCCCTCCACTTT. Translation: CASSLGAGSSSPLHF.

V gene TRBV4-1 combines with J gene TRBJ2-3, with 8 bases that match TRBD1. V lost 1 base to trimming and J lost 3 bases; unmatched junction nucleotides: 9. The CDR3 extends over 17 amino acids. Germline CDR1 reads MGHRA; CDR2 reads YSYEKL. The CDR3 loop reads CASSQVFLDRETDTQYF. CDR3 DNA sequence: TGCGCCAGCAGCCAAGTGTTTTTGGACAGGGAAACAGATACGCAGTATTTT.

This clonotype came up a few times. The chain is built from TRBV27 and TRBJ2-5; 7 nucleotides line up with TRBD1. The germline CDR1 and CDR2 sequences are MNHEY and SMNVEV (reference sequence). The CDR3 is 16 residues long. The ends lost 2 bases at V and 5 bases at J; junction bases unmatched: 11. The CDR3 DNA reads TGTGCCAGCAGTTTAAAGTCGGCGACAGGGTGGGAGACCCAGTACTTC. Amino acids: CASSLKSATGWETQYF.

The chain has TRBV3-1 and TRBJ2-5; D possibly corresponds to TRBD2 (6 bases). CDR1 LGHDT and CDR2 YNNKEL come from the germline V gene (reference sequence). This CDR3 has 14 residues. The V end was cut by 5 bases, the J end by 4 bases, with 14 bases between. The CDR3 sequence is CASSSGWGGETQYF. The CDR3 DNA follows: TGTGCCAGCAGCTCGGGATGGGGAGGAGAGACCCAGTACTTC.

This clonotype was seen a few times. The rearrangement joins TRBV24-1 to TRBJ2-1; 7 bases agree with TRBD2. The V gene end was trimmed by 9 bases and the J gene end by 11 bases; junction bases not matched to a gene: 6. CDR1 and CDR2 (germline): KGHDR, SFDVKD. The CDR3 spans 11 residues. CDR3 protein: CATDDGRKQFF. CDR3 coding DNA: TGTGCCACCGATGACGGGAGGAAGCAGTTCTTC.

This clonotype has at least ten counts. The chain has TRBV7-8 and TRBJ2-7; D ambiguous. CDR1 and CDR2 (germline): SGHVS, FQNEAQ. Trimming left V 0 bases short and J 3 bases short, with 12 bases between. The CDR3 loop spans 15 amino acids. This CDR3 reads CASSLAPWQRYEQYF. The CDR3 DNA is TGTGCCAGCAGCTTAGCACCCTGGCAGCGCTACGAGCAGTACTTC.

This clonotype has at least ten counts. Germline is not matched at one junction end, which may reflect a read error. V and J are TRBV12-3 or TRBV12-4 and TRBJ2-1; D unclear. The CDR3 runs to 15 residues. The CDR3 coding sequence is TGCGCCAGCAGCCCCATGGGCAGCTCCTACAATGAGCAGTTCTTC. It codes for CASSPMGSSYNEQFF.

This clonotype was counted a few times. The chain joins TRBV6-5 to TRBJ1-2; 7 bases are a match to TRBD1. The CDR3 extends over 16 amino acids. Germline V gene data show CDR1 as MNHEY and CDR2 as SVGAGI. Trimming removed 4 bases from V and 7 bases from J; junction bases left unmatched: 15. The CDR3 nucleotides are TGTGCCAGCAGTTCCCCCTTCGGCAGGGGGAGTTCTGGCTACACCTTC. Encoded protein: CASSSPFGRGSSGYTF.

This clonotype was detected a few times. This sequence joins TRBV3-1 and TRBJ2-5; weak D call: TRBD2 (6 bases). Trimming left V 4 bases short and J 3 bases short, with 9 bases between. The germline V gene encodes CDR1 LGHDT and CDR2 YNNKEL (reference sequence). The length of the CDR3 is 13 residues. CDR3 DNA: TGTGCCAGCAGCCTCCTAGCGAAAGAGACCCAGTACTTC. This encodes CASSLLAKETQYF.

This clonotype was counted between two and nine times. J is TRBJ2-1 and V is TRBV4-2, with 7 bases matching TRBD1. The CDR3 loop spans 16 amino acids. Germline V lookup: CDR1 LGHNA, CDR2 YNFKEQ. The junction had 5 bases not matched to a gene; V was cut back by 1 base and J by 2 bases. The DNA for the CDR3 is TGTGCCAGCAGCCAAGCTAGAGGGGGCCCCTACAATGAGCAGTTCTTC. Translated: CASSQARGGPYNEQFF.

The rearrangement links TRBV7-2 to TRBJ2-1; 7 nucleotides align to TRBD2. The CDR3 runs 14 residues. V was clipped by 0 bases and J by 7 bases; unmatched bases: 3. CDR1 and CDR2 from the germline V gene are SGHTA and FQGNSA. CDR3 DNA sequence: TGTGCCAGCAGCTTAGCTCGGGGAGGGAATGAGCAGTTCTTC. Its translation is CASSLARGGNEQFF. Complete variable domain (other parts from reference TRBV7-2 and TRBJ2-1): GAGVSQSPSNKVTEKGKDVELRCDPISGHTALYWYRQSLGQGLEFLIYFQGNSAPDKSGLPSDRFSAERTGGSVSTLTIQRTQQEDSAVYLCASSLARGGNEQFFGPGTRLTVL.

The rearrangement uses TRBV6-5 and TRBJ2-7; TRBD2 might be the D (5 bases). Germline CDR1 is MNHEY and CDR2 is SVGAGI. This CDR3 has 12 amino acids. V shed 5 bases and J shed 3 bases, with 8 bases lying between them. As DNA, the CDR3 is TGTGCCAGCAGTGGCGACTACTACGAGCAGTACTTC. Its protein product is CASSGDYYEQYF.

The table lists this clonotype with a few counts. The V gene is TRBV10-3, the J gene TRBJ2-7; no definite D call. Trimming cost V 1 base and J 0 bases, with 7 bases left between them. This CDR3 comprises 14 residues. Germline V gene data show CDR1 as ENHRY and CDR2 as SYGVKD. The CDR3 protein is CAISELESSYEQYF. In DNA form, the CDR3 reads TGTGCCATCAGTGAGTTGGAGAGCTCCTACGAGCAGTACTTC.

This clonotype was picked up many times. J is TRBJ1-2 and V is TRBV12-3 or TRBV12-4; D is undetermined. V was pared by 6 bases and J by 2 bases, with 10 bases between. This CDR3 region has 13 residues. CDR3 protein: CASSFTENYGYTF. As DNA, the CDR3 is TGTGCCAGCAGCTTTACGGAGAACTATGGCTACACCTTC.

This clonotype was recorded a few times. CDR3 protein: CSATEFDTGGTEAFF. Written as DNA, the CDR3 is TGCAGTGCTACGGAGTTTGATACAGGCGGCACTGAAGCTTTCTTT. V gene TRBV20-1 combines with J gene TRBJ1-1; perhaps TRBD1 as D (5 bases). The V gene lost 4 bases and the J gene lost 4 bases, with 19 bases spanning the gap. This CDR3 is built from 15 residues. CDR1 DFQATT and CDR2 SNEGSKA come from the germline V gene (reference sequence).

CDR3 in amino acids: CASSPGLAGGRYGELFF. The DNA for the CDR3 is TGTGCCAGCAGCCCAGGACTAGCGGGGGGGCGGTACGGGGAGCTGTTTTTT. This sequence joins TRBV9 and TRBJ2-2; 15 bases align to TRBD2. Germline CDR1 SGDLS, CDR2 YYNGEE. Trimming at V came to 4 bases and at J to 7 bases, leaving 8 bases not matched to a gene. The CDR3 is 17 amino acids.

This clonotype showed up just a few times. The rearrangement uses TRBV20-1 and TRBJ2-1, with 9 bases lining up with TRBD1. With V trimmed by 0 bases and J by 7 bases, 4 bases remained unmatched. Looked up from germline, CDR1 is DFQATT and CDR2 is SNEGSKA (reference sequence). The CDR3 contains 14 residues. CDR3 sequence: CSARDIQGANEQFF. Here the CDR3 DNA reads TGCAGTGCTAGAGACATACAGGGGGCGAATGAGCAGTTCTTC.

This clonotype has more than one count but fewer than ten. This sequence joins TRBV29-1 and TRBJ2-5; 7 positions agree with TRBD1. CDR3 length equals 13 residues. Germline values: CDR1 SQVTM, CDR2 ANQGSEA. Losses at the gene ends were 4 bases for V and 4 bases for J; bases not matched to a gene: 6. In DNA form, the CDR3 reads TGCAGCGTTGCTACAGGGGTGGCAGAGACCCAGTACTTC. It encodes CSVATGVAETQYF.

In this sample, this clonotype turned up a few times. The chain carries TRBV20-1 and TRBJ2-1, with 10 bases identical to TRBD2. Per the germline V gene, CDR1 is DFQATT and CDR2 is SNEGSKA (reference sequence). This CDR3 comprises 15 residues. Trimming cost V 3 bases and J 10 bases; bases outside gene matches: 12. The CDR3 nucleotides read TGCAGTGCTAGTCCCCTAGCGGGAGCTCTAGACGAGCAGTTCTTC. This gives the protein CSASPLAGALDEQFF.

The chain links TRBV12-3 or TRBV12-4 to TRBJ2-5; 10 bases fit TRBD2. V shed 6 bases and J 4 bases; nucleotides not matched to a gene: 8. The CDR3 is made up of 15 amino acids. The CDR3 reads CASSIWTSGGETQYF. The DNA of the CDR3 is TGTGCCAGCAGCATCTGGACTAGCGGTGGAGAGACCCAGTACTTC.

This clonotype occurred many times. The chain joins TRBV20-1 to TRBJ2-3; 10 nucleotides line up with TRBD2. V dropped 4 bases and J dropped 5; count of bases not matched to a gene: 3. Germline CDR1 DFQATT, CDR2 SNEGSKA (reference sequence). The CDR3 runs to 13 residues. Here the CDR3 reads CSAMVAGGDTQYF. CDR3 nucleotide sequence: TGCAGTGCTATGGTAGCGGGGGGAGATACGCAGTATTTT.

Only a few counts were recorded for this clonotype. The chain's CDR3 is CATSRDLAGVGDTQYF. CDR3 in DNA: TGTGCCACCAGCAGAGACCTAGCGGGAGTCGGTGATACGCAGTATTTT. The chain combines TRBV15 with TRBJ2-3; 10 bases align to TRBD2. The CDR3 extends over 16 amino acids. Per germline, CDR1 LNHNV and CDR2 YYDKDF (reference sequence). V trimming: 0 bases; J trimming: 6 bases; junction bases outside the gene matches: 6.

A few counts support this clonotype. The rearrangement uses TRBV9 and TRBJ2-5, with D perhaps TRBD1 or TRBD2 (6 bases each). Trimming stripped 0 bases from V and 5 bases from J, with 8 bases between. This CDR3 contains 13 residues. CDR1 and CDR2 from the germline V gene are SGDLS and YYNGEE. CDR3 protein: CASSVVGGETQYF. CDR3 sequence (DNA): TGTGCCAGCAGCGTAGTAGGGGGGGAGACCCAGTACTTC.

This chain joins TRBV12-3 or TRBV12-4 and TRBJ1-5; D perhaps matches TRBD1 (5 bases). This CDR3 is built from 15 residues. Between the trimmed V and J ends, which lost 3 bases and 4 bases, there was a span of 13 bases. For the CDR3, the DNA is TGTGCCAGCAGTTTGAGTTCAGGGTGGAATCAGCCCCAGCATTTT. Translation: CASSLSSGWNQPQHF.

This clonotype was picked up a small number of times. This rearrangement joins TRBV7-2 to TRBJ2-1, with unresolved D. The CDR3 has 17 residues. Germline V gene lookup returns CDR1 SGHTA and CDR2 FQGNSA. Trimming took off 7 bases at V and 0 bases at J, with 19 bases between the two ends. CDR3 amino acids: CASIPPPGGPSYNEQFF. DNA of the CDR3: TGTGCCAGCATCCCCCCGCCCGGTGGTCCCTCCTACAATGAGCAGTTCTTC.

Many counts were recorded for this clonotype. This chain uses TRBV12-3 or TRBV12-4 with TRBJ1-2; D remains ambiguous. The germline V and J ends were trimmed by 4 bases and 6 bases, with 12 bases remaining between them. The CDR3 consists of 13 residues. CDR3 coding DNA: TGTGCCAGCAGTTCCCTAGGGTGGGATGGCTACACCTTC. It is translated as CASSSLGWDGYTF.